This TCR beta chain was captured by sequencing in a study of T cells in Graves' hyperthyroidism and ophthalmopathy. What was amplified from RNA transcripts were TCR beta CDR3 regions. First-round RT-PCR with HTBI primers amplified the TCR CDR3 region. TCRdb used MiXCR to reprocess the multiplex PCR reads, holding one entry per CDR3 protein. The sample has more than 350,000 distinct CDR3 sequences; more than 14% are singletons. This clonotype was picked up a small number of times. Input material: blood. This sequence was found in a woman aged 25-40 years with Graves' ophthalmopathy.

The CDR3 here is CSQIRDTSDTQYF. The CDR3 DNA is TGCAGTCAAATCCGGGACACCTCAGATACGCAGTATTTT. The chain carries TRBV20-1 and TRBJ2-3; D may be TRBD1 (6 bases). Trimming cost V 8 bases and J 4 bases, with 16 bases left between them. The germline CDR1 and CDR2 sequences are DFQATT and SNEGSKA (reference sequence). The CDR3 covers 13 residues.